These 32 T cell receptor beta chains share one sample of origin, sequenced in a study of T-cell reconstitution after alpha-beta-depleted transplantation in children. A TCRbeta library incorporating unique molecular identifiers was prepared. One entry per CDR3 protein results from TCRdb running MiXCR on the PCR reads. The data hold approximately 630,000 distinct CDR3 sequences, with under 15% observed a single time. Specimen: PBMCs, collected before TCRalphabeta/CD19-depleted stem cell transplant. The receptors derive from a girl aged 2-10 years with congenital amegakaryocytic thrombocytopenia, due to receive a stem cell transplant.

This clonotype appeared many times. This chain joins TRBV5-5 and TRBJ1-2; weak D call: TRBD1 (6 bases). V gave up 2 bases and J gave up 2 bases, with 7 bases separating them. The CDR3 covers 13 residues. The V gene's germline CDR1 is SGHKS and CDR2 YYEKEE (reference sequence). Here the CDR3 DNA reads TGTGCCAGCAGCTTTGGACAGAACTATGGCTACACCTTC. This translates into CASSFGQNYGYTF.

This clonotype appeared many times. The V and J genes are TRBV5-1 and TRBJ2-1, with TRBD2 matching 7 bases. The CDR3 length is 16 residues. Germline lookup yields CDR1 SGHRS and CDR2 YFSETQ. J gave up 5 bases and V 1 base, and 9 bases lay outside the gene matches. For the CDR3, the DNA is TGCGCCAGCAGCTTGCCCAGGCTAGCGGAAAACAATGAGCAGTTCTTC. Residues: CASSLPRLAENNEQFF.

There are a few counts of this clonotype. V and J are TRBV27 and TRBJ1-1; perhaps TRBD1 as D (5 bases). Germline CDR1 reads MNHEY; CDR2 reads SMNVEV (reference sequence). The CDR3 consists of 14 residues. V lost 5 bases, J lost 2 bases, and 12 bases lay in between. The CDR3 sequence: CASSPLRDNTEAFF. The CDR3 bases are TGTGCCAGCAGTCCCCTCCGGGACAACACTGAAGCTTTCTTT.

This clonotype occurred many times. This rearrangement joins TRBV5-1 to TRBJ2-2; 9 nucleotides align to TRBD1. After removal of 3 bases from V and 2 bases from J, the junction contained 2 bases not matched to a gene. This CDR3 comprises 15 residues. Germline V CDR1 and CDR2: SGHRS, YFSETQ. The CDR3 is CASSWDRENTGELFF. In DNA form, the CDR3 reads TGCGCCAGCAGCTGGGACAGGGAAAACACCGGGGAGCTGTTTTTT.

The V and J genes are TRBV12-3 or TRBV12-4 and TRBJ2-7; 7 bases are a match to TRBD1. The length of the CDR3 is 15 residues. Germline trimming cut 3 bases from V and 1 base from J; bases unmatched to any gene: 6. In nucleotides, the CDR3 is TGTGCCAGCAGTTTCCAGACGGGACAGTCCTACGAGCAGTACTTC. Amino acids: CASSFQTGQSYEQYF.

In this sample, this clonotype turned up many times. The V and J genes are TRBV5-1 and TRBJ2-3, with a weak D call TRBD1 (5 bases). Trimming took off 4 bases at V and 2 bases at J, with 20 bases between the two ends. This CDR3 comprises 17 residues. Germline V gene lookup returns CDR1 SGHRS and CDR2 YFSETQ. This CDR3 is CASSVRSPGISTDTQYF. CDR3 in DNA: TGCGCCAGCAGCGTACGGTCGCCAGGGATTTCCACAGATACGCAGTATTTT.

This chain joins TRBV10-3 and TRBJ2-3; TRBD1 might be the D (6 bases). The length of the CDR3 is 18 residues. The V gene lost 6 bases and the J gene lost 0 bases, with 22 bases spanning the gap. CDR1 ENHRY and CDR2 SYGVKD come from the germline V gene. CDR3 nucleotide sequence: TGTGCCATCAGGCCAGAGGGGGAAGAACCCTCTAGCACAGATACGCAGTATTTT. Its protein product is CAIRPEGEEPSSTDTQYF.

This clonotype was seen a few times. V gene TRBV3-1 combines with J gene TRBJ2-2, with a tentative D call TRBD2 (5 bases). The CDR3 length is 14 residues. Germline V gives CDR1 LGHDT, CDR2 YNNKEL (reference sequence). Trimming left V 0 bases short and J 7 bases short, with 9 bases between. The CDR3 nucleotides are TGTGCCAGCAGCCAAGATCTAGGAGGCGGGGAGCTGTTTTTT. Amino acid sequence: CASSQDLGGGELFF.

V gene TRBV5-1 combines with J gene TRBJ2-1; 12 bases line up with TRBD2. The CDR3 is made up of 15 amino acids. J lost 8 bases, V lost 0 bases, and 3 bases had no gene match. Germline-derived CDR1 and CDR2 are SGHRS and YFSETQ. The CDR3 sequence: CASSLDLAGGDEQFF. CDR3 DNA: TGCGCCAGCAGCTTGGACCTAGCGGGAGGGGATGAGCAGTTCTTC.

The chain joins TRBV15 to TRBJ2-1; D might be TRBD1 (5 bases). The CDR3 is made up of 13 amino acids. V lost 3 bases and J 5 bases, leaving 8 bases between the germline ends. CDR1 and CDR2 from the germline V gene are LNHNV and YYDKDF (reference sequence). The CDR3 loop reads CATSSDRDNEQFF. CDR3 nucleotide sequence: TGTGCCACCAGCAGCGACAGAGACAATGAGCAGTTCTTC.

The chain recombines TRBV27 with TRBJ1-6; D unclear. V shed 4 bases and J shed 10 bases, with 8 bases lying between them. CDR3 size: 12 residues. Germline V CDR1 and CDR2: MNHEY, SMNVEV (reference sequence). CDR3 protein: CASSSTLSPLHF. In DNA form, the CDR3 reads TGTGCCAGCAGTTCTACCCTCTCACCCCTCCACTTT.

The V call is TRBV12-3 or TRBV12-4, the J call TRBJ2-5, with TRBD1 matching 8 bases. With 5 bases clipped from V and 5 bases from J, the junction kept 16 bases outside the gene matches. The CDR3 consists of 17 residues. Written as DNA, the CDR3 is TGTGCCAGCAGTCAGATCCTGGACAGGGCGAGCGGGGAGACCCAGTACTTC. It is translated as CASSQILDRASGETQYF.

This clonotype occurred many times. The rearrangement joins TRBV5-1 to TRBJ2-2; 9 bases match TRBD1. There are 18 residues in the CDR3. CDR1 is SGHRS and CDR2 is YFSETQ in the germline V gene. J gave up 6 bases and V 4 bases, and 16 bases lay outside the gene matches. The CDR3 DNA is TGCGCCAGCAGCCCAGGGGACAGGGAAATTCTCACTCCCGGGGAGCTGTTTTTT. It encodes CASSPGDREILTPGELFF.

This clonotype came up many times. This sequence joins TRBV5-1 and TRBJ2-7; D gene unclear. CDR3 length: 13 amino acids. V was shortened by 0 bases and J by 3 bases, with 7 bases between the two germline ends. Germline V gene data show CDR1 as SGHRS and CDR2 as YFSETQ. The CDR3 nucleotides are TGCGCCAGCAGCTTGGACGGAAACTACGAGCAGTACTTC. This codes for CASSLDGNYEQYF.

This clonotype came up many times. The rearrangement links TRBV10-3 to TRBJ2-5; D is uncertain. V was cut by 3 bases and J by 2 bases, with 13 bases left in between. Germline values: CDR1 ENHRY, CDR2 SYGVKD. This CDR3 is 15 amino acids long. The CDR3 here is CAISEESILQETQYF. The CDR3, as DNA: TGTGCCATCAGTGAAGAATCGATACTTCAAGAGACCCAGTACTTC.

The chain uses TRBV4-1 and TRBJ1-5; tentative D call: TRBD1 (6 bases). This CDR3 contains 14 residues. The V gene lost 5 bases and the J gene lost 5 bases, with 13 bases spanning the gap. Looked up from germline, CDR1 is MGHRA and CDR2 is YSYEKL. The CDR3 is CASSVTGPDQPQHF. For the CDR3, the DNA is TGCGCCAGCAGCGTTACAGGGCCAGATCAGCCCCAGCATTTT.

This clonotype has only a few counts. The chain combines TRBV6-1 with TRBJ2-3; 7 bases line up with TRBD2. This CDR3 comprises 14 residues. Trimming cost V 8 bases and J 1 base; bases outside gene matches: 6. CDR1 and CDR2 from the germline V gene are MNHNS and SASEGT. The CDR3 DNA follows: TGTGCCAGCTCTATCCGGGAGGGCACAGATACGCAGTATTTT. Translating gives CASSIREGTDTQYF.

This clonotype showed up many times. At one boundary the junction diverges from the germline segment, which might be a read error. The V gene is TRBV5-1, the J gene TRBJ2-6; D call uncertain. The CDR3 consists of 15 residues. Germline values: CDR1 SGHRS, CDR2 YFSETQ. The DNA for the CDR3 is TGTGCCAGCAGTTTAGCTACCTCTGGGGCCAACGTCCTGACTTTC. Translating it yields CASSLATSGANVLTF.

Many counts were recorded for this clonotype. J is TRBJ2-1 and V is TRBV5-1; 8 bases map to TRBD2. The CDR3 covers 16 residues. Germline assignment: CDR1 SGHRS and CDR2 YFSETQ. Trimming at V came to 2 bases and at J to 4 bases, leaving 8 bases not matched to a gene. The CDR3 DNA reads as TGCGCCAGCAGCTTCATTTTAGCGGGAACATACAATGAGCAGTTCTTC. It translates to CASSFILAGTYNEQFF.

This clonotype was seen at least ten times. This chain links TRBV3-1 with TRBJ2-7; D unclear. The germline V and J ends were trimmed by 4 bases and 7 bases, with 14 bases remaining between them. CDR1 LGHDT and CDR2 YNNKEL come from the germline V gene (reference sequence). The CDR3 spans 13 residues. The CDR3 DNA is TGTGCCAGCAGCCCTAACGAACGCCGGGAGCAGTACTTC. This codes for CASSPNERREQYF.

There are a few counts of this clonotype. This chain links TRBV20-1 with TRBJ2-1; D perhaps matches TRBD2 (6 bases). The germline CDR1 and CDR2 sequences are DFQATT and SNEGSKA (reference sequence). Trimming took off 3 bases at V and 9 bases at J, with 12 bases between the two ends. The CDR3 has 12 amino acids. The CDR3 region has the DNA TGCAGTGCTAGGAAGGAGGGCAGTGAGCAGTTCTTC. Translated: CSARKEGSEQFF.

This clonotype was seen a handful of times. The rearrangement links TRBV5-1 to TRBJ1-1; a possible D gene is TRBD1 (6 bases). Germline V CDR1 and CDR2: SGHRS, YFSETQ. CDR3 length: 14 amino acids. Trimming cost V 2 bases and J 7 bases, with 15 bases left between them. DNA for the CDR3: TGCGCCAGCAGCTTCCCTAACAGGGAGAGTGAAGCTTTCTTT. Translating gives CASSFPNRESEAFF.

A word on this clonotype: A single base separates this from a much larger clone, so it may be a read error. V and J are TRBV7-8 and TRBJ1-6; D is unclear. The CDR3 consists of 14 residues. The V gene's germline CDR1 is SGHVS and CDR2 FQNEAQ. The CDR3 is CASSLVATNSPLPF. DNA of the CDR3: TGTGCCAGCAGCTTAGTCGCAACTAATTCACCCCTCCCCTTT.

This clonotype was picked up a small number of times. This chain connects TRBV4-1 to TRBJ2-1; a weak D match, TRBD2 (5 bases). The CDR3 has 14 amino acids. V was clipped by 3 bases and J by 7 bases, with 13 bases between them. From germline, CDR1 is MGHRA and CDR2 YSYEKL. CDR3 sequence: CASSHIYKRNEQFF. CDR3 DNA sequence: TGCGCCAGCAGCCACATCTACAAGCGGAATGAGCAGTTCTTC.

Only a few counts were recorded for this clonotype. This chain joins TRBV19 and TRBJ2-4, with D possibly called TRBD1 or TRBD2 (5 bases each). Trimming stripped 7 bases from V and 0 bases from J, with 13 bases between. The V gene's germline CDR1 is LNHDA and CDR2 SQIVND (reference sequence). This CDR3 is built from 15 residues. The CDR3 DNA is TGTGCCAGTATGGGACCCAGGGTAGCCAAAAACATTCAGTACTTC. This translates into CASMGPRVAKNIQYF.

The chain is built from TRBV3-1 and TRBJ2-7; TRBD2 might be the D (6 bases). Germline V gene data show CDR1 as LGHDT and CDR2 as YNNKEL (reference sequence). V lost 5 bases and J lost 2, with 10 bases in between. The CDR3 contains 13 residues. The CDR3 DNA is TGTGCCAGCAGCGCCGGGACTCCCTACGAGCAGTACTTC. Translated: CASSAGTPYEQYF.

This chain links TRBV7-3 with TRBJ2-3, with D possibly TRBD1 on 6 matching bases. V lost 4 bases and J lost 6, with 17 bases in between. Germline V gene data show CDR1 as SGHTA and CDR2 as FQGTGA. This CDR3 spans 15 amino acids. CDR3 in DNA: TGTGCCAGCAGCTCAAATTCCGGGACATCTGATACGCAGTATTTT. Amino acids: CASSSNSGTSDTQYF.

The CDR3 here is CASSFISSGRHNEQFF. The CDR3 coding sequence is TGTGCCAGCAGCTTTATCTCTAGCGGGAGACACAATGAGCAGTTCTTC. The rearrangement uses TRBV7-2 and TRBJ2-1, with 10 bases lining up with TRBD2. This CDR3 has 16 amino acids. Germline V gene data show CDR1 as SGHTA and CDR2 as FQGNSA. J lost 5 bases, V lost 3 bases, and 7 bases had no gene match.

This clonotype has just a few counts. For the CDR3, the DNA is TGTGCCAGCGGCAACAGGGAAGAATGGCGCAATTCACCCCTCCACTTT. Translated, it gives CASGNREEWRNSPLHF. The genes are TRBV7-2 and TRBJ1-6; tentatively, D is TRBD1 (6 bases). V was shortened by 8 bases and J by 7 bases, with 21 bases between the two germline ends. CDR3 size: 16 residues. Germline assignment: CDR1 SGHTA and CDR2 FQGNSA.

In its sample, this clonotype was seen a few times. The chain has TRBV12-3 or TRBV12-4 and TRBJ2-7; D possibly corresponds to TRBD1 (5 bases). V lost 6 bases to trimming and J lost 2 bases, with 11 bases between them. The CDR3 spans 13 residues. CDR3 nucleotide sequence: TGTGCCAGCAGGAAAGACAGAACCTACGAGCAGTACTTC. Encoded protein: CASRKDRTYEQYF.

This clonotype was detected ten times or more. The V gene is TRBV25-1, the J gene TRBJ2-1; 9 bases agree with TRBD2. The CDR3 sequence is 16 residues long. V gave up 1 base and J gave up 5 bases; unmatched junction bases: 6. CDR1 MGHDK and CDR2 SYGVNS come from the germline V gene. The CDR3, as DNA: TGTGCCAGCAGTGAATCGACGACTAGCGGACACAATGAGCAGTTCTTC. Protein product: CASSESTTSGHNEQFF.

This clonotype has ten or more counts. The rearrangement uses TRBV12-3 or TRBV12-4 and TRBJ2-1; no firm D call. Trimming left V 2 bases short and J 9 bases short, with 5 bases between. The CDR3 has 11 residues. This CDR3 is CASSLYGEQFF. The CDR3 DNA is TGTGCCAGCAGTTTATATGGTGAGCAGTTCTTC.